This T cell receptor beta chain was observed in a study of T cell changes during pregnancy in multiple sclerosis. The CDR3 has 17 residues. The V gene's germline CDR1 is LGHNA and CDR2 YSLEER. V gave up 3 bases and J gave up 0 bases, with 12 bases separating them. The data were produced by immunoSEQ multiplex PCR, yet TCRdb's version contains in-frame clones alone and is incomplete. The table has roughly 100,000 clones, about 91% seen once; the top ten hold about 0.88%. The source material was peripheral blood, sampled after pregnancy. This TCR came from a female donor with multiple sclerosis, enrolled in a pregnancy study. The chain joins TRBV4-3 to TRBJ1-6; D possibly corresponds to TRBD1 (5 bases). The CDR3 bases are TGCGCCAGCAGCCAGCTGGACAAGAGCTCCTATAATTCACCCCTCCACTTT. It encodes CASSQLDKSSYNSPLHF.